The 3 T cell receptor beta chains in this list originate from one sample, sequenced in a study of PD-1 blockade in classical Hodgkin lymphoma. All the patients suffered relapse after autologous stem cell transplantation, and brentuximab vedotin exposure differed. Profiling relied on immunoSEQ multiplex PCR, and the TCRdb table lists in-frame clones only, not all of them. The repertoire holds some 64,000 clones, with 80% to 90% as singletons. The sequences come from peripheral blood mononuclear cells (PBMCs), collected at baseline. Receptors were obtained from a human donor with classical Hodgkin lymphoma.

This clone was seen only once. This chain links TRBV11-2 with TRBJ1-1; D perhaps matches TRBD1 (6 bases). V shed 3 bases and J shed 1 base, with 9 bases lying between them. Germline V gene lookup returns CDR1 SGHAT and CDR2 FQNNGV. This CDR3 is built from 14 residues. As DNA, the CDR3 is TGTGCCAGCAGCTTGGGCAGGGGGAACACTGAAGCTTTCTTT. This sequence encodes CASSLGRGNTEAFF.

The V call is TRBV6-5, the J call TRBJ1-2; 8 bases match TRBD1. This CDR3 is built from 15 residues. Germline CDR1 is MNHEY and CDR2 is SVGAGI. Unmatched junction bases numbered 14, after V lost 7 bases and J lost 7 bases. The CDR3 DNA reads TGTGCCAGCAAAACCTCGACAGGGGCGCGACGTGGCTACACCTTC. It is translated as CASKTSTGARRGYTF.

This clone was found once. The CDR3 spells CASSPRPTNEKLFF. The DNA of the CDR3 is TGTGCCAGCAGCCCCCGCCCCACTAATGAAAAACTGTTTTTT. The J gene is TRBJ1-4, the V gene TRBV5-4; D not resolved. Trimming cost V 4 bases and J 2 bases, with 9 bases left between them. The CDR3 has 14 amino acids. In germline, CDR1 is SGHNT, CDR2 YYREEE (reference sequence).